The 7 T cell receptor beta chains reported below all come from one sample, sequenced in a study of T cell responses to AZD1222 COVID-19 vaccine. Profiling relied on immunoSEQ multiplex PCR, and the TCRdb table lists in-frame clones only, not all of them. Found here are roughly 82,000 clones, roughly 84% of them singletons; the top ten hold 10% to 15%. The specimen was peripheral blood, collected on day 0 of AZD1222 vaccination. These receptors originate from an adult in good health.

The chain employs TRBV25-1 and TRBJ2-7, with D tentatively TRBD1 (6 bases). CDR1 and CDR2 from the germline V gene are MGHDK and SYGVNS. Trimming removed 6 bases at V and 7 bases at J, with 25 bases between. The CDR3 is 16 residues long. The DNA for the CDR3 is TGTGCCAGCAGCACCTTTACCGGGACACTAGGGAGAGAGCAGTACTTC. It yields the protein CASSTFTGTLGREQYF.

The chain employs TRBV11-1 and TRBJ2-1, with 11 bases fitting TRBD2. Trimming at V came to 0 bases and at J to 9 bases, leaving 4 bases not matched to a gene. Germline values: CDR1 SGHAT, CDR2 FQDESV (reference sequence). CDR3 length equals 15 residues. The DNA for the CDR3 is TGTGCCAGCAGCTTAGCCCTAGCGGGGGGCACTGAGCAGTTCTTC. It codes for CASSLALAGGTEQFF.

The chain is built from TRBV2 and TRBJ1-5; TRBD1 matches at 7 bases. The J segment lost 7 bases and the V segment lost 3 bases, leaving 12 bases of the junction unmatched. CDR1 is SNHLY and CDR2 is FYNNEI in the germline V gene. The CDR3 totals 16 residues. The CDR3 region has the DNA TGTGCCAGCAGTGATGGGGGAGCAGGGGGAGGCCAGCCCCAGCATTTT. It codes for CASSDGGAGGGQPQHF.

The rearrangement links TRBV12-5 to TRBJ1-5; D is undetermined. CDR3 length: 13 residues. From germline, CDR1 is LGHNT and CDR2 FRNRAP. V dropped 1 base and J dropped 3 bases, with 4 bases sitting between them. CDR3 region: CASGLAINQPQHF. The CDR3 DNA sequence: TGTGCTAGTGGTTTGGCCATCAATCAGCCCCAGCATTTT. Variable domain in full (rest from reference TRBV12-5 and TRBJ1-5): DARVTQTPRHKVTEMGQEVTMRCQPILGHNTVFWYRQTMMQGLELLAYFRNRAPLDDSGMPKDRFSAEMPDATLATLKIQPSEPRDSAVYFCASGLAINQPQHFGDGTRLSIL.

This clone was counted once. The rearrangement joins TRBV12-3 or TRBV12-4 to TRBJ2-7, with 7 bases lining up with TRBD1. The J segment lost 5 bases and the V segment lost 2 bases, leaving 3 bases of the junction unmatched. This CDR3 is built from 13 residues. In DNA form, the CDR3 reads TGTGCCAGCAGTTTAACAGGGGTTAACGAGCAGTACTTC. It codes for CASSLTGVNEQYF.

The CDR3 sequence: CASTPGGQAADTQYF. DNA of the CDR3: TGTGCCAGCACCCCCGGGGGGCAGGCAGCAGATACGCAGTATTTT. V and J are TRBV6-5 and TRBJ2-3; a possible D gene is TRBD2 (7 bases). The germline gives CDR1 MNHEY, CDR2 SVGAGI. The V and J ends lost 7 bases and 4 bases respectively, with 18 bases between them. The CDR3 has 15 residues.

The rearrangement links TRBV5-8 to TRBJ2-2; D perhaps matches TRBD1 (5 bases). Germline assignment: CDR1 SGHTS and CDR2 YDEGEE. This CDR3 comprises 14 residues. The V end was cut by 1 base, the J end by 2 bases, with 6 bases between. The CDR3 nucleotides read TGTGCCAGCAGCTTGTGGGGCAACACCGGGGAGCTGTTTTTT. Translated: CASSLWGNTGELFF. The whole variable domain, filled in from reference TRBV5-8 and TRBJ2-2, reads EAGVTQSPTHLIKTRGQQATLRCSPISGHTSVYWYQQALGLGLQFLLWYDEGEERNRGNFPPRFSGRQFPNYSSELNVNALELEDSALYLCASSLWGNTGELFFGEGSRLTVL.